The 24 T cell receptor beta chains presented below share a single source sample, sequenced in a study of human T cells and chemical hapten exposure. Time point denoted: pre-sensitization, week 0. Indicated treatment: therapeutic diphenylcyclopropenone sensitization with weekly scalp DPC. TCRdb re-analysed the RACE reads in MiXCR, keeping a single row per CDR3 protein. The sample lists under 300,000 distinct CDR3 sequences; roughly 8% were seen once. Material: whole blood, obtained in connection with sensitization to the hapten diphenylcyclopropenone (DPC). These receptors all come from a young man with alopecia areata. Some clones in this sample may be carry-over from other donors' samples.

This clonotype has more than one count but fewer than ten. A much larger clonotype is one base distant, so this may be a read error. The CDR3 DNA sequence: TGTGCCAGCAGCTGGACAGGGGAAAATTCACCCCTCCACTTT. Protein: CASSWTGENSPLHF. V usage is TRBV7-2 and J usage is TRBJ1-6, with 9 nucleotides matching TRBD1. The CDR3 consists of 14 residues. The germline V gene has CDR1 SGHTA and CDR2 FQGNSA. The ends lost 4 bases at V and 7 bases at J; junction bases unmatched: 2. Supplemented by reference TRBV7-2 and TRBJ1-6, the full variable domain reads GAGVSQSPSNKVTEKGKDVELRCDPISGHTALYWYRQSLGQGLEFLIYFQGNSAPDKSGLPSDRFSAERTGGSVSTLTIQRTQQEDSAVYLCASSWTGENSPLHFGNGTRLTVT.

The V gene is TRBV7-9, the J gene TRBJ2-5; perhaps D is TRBD1 or TRBD2 (5 bases each). CDR1 and CDR2 from the germline V gene are SEHNR and FQNEAQ (reference sequence). The CDR3 consists of 14 residues. Trimming stripped 7 bases from V and 2 bases from J, with 14 bases between. This CDR3 is CASNNPGPQETQYF. Here the CDR3 DNA reads TGTGCCAGCAACAACCCGGGACCACAAGAGACCCAGTACTTC.

The table lists this clonotype with a few counts. V is TRBV12-3 or TRBV12-4 and J is TRBJ1-6; unclear D gene. The CDR3 totals 13 residues. Trimming stripped 6 bases from V and 7 bases from J, with 10 bases between. This CDR3 reads CASSPYLNSPLHF. CDR3 bases: TGTGCCAGCAGCCCCTACCTGAATTCACCCCTCCACTTT.

The gene calls are TRBV27 and TRBJ1-2, with D possibly being TRBD1 (6 bases). Germline V CDR1 and CDR2: MNHEY, SMNVEV (reference sequence). V dropped 5 bases and J dropped 2 bases, with 12 bases sitting between them. This CDR3 spans 14 amino acids. The CDR3 sequence: CASSPQGSNYGYTF. In DNA form, the CDR3 reads TGTGCCAGCAGTCCGCAGGGGTCCAACTATGGCTACACCTTC.

This clonotype was found a few times. The V and J genes are TRBV6-2 or TRBV6-3 and TRBJ2-1; the D gene is possibly TRBD2 (5 bases). The germline CDR1 and CDR2 sequences are MNHEY and SVGEGT. V gave up 7 bases and J gave up 4 bases, with 17 bases separating them. The CDR3 spans 15 residues. CDR3 in DNA: TGTGCCAGCACGCTCCCTGGACCGGGATACAATGAGCAGTTCTTC. It yields the protein CASTLPGPGYNEQFF.

The gene calls are TRBV6-2 or TRBV6-3 and TRBJ2-7; 13 nucleotides agree with TRBD2. The germline V gene encodes CDR1 MNHEY and CDR2 SVGEGT. The CDR3 sequence is 16 residues long. Trimming cost V 11 bases and J 2 bases; bases outside gene matches: 12. The CDR3 DNA sequence: TGTGCCGGCACTAGCGGGGGGGATATTGCGACCTACGAGCAGTACGTC. As protein: CAGTSGGDIATYEQYV.

The chain combines TRBV6-1 with TRBJ2-7; D unresolved. The CDR3 is 10 amino acids. V lost 10 bases and J lost 0, with 4 bases in between. Germline lookup yields CDR1 MNHNS and CDR2 SASEGT. As DNA, the CDR3 is TGTGCCACCAGCTCCTACGAGCAGTACTTC. Translated, it gives CATSSYEQYF.

The chain has TRBV7-2 and TRBJ1-4; D gene ambiguous. The ends were cut back, 5 bases at V and 6 bases at J, with 10 bases in the middle. The germline gives CDR1 SGHTA, CDR2 FQGNSA. The CDR3 length is 13 residues. The CDR3 region has the DNA TGTGCCAGCAGCAAGGGTCCTTATGAAAAACTGTTTTTT. Protein sequence: CASSKGPYEKLFF.

J is TRBJ1-4 and V is TRBV5-1; possibly TRBD1 for D (6 bases). Germline assignment: CDR1 SGHRS and CDR2 YFSETQ. Trimming cost V 5 bases and J 8 bases, with 25 bases left between them. The CDR3 is 17 residues long. The CDR3 region is CASREGVGGPMREKLFF. As DNA, the CDR3 is TGCGCCAGCAGGGAAGGCGTCGGGGGCCCTATGAGGGAAAAACTGTTTTTT.

This clonotype has a handful of counts. V usage is TRBV28 and J usage is TRBJ1-6; 11 nucleotides align to TRBD1. The germline V gene has CDR1 MDHEN and CDR2 SYDVKM. The CDR3 has 16 amino acids. Losses at the gene ends were 2 bases for V and 5 bases for J; bases not matched to a gene: 2. CDR3 amino acids: CASSLGTGGNNSPLHF. CDR3 DNA sequence: TGTGCCAGCAGTTTAGGGACAGGGGGGAATAATTCACCCCTCCACTTT.

This clonotype was counted only a few times. CDR3 sequence reads: CASSYNRGHRNQPQHF. The CDR3 region has the DNA TGTGCCAGCAGTTATAACCGGGGACATCGCAATCAGCCCCAGCATTTT. This chain links TRBV6-2 or TRBV6-3 with TRBJ1-5, with D possibly matching TRBD1 (6 bases). The V gene lost 3 bases and the J gene lost 2 bases, with 14 bases spanning the gap. From germline, CDR1 is MNHEY and CDR2 SVGEGT. The CDR3 consists of 16 residues.

Many counts were recorded for this clonotype. The V gene is TRBV2, the J gene TRBJ1-1; TRBD1 is a possible D gene (6 bases). The V gene lost 6 bases and the J gene lost 1 base, with 12 bases spanning the gap. The CDR3 has 14 residues. Germline CDR1 and CDR2: SNHLY and FYNNEI. The CDR3 loop is CASRAGTQNTEAFF. DNA for the CDR3: TGTGCCAGCAGGGCCGGGACACAGAACACTGAAGCTTTCTTT.

A few counts support this clonotype. The V call is TRBV12-3 or TRBV12-4, the J call TRBJ2-1; 8 nucleotides agree with TRBD2. The V gene end was trimmed by 7 bases and the J gene end by 6 bases; junction bases not matched to a gene: 11. This CDR3 has 15 residues. The CDR3 bases are TGTGCCAGCATGGCCGGGACTAGTTGGTCCAATGAGCAGTTCTTC. It is translated as CASMAGTSWSNEQFF.

CDR3 sequence: CSARDGGRGLDSPLHF. The CDR3 nucleotides read TGCAGTGCTAGAGATGGAGGCAGGGGTCTGGATTCACCCCTCCACTTT. V and J are TRBV20-1 and TRBJ1-6; tentatively, D is TRBD1 (6 bases). The CDR3 length is 16 residues. Trimming pared 0 bases from V and 8 bases from J, leaving 17 bases between. CDR1 is DFQATT, CDR2 SNEGSKA, per germline (reference sequence).

This clonotype has more than one count but fewer than ten. The V and J genes are TRBV2 and TRBJ1-6; 9 positions agree with TRBD1. V lost 6 bases and J lost 7; bases outside the gene matches: 13. The CDR3 contains 17 residues. The V gene's germline CDR1 is SNHLY and CDR2 FYNNEI. CDR3 sequence reads: CASSGGTGKATNSPLHF. CDR3 bases: TGTGCCAGCAGCGGGGGGACAGGGAAGGCGACAAATTCACCCCTCCACTTT. Drawing the rest from reference TRBV2 and TRBJ1-6, the complete variable domain is EPEVTQTPSHQVTQMGQEVILRCVPISNHLYFYWYRQILGQKVEFLVSFYNNEISEKSEIFDDQFSVERPDGSNFTLKIRSTKLEDSAMYFCASSGGTGKATNSPLHFGNGTRLTVT.

There are a few counts of this clonotype. The chain recombines TRBV5-1 with TRBJ2-7, with D possibly being TRBD1 (5 bases). The CDR3 sequence is 12 residues long. The germline CDR1 and CDR2 sequences are SGHRS and YFSETQ. V was pared by 4 bases and J by 4 bases, with 9 bases between. The CDR3 DNA reads TGCGCCAGCAGCGCGACAGATTACGAGCAGTACTTC. Amino acids: CASSATDYEQYF.

The chain couples TRBV5-1 to TRBJ2-2, with D possibly TRBD2 on 6 matching bases. Trimming took off 0 bases at V and 6 bases at J, with 12 bases between the two ends. The CDR3 length is 15 residues. Germline CDR1 is SGHRS and CDR2 is YFSETQ. DNA for the CDR3: TGCGCCAGCAGCTTGGCCGGGGGTAACGCCGGGGAGCTGTTTTTT. Translation gives CASSLAGGNAGELFF.

The chain couples TRBV24-1 to TRBJ2-7; possibly TRBD2 for D (6 bases). CDR1 and CDR2 from the germline V gene are KGHDR and SFDVKD. This CDR3 spans 15 amino acids. V lost 3 bases and J 6 bases, leaving 17 bases between the germline ends. The CDR3 sequence: CATSDPIEQAGEQYF. The CDR3 nucleotides are TGTGCCACCAGTGATCCTATCGAGCAAGCGGGCGAGCAGTACTTC.

The rearrangement joins TRBV27 to TRBJ1-2; D is ambiguous. The CDR3 has 12 amino acids. Germline V gene lookup returns CDR1 MNHEY and CDR2 SMNVEV (reference sequence). V gave up 4 bases and J gave up 10 bases, with 13 bases separating them. Here the CDR3 DNA reads TGTGCCAGCAGTTACACGGGGAGAGACTACACCTTC. Residues: CASSYTGRDYTF.

V gene TRBV5-1 combines with J gene TRBJ1-1; tentatively, D is TRBD1 (6 bases). Germline V gives CDR1 SGHRS, CDR2 YFSETQ. There are 14 residues in the CDR3. V lost 2 bases, J lost 1 base, and 9 bases lay in between. The CDR3 here is CASSLPRGNTEAFF. In nucleotides, the CDR3 is TGCGCCAGCAGCTTACCCAGGGGGAACACTGAAGCTTTCTTT.

The J gene is TRBJ1-1, the V gene TRBV24-1; TRBD1 might be the D (5 bases). The CDR3 contains 12 residues. The germline V and J ends were trimmed by 4 bases and 8 bases, with 10 bases remaining between them. The germline CDR1 and CDR2 sequences are KGHDR and SFDVKD. For the CDR3, the DNA is TGTGCCACCAGTGAAGGAGACAGAGAAGCTTTCTTT. Its translation is CATSEGDREAFF.

This clonotype was observed a few times. The CDR3 coding sequence is TGCAGTGCTGGCTTACAGGTTAATGAGCAGTTCTTC. It specifies CSAGLQVNEQFF. The V and J genes are TRBV20-1 and TRBJ2-1, with D tentatively TRBD1 (5 bases). There are 12 residues in the CDR3. Per germline, CDR1 DFQATT and CDR2 SNEGSKA (reference sequence). Trimming pared 5 bases from V and 7 bases from J, leaving 12 bases between.

This clonotype was seen a handful of times. The rearrangement joins TRBV7-9 to TRBJ2-3; D unclear. CDR3 length equals 14 residues. Germline V gene sequence: CDR1 SEHNR, CDR2 FQNEAQ (reference sequence). V was trimmed by 2 bases and J by 2 bases, leaving 8 bases between them. CDR3 residues: CASSLFPDTDTQYF. The CDR3 nucleotides are TGTGCCAGCAGCTTATTTCCCGACACAGATACGCAGTATTTT.

This clonotype has ten or more counts. The chain couples TRBV20-1 to TRBJ1-5, with D possibly TRBD1 on 6 matching bases. The CDR3 contains 15 residues. V lost 0 bases, J lost 5 bases, and 14 bases lay in between. Germline V lookup: CDR1 DFQATT, CDR2 SNEGSKA (reference sequence). CDR3 protein: CSAREGGGTDQPQHF. The CDR3 nucleotides are TGCAGTGCTAGAGAAGGGGGAGGCACAGATCAGCCCCAGCATTTT.